This T cell receptor (beta chain) appears in the sequencing data of a study of human T cells and chemical hapten exposure (dated by TCRdb to the early 2020s). Context from the whole study: Libraries were combined into a pool for sequencing, and differences in TCR yield between samples came mainly from small differences in library volumes within the pool. In alopecia patients, the study followed how the peripheral blood TCR repertoire changed in vivo over primary and secondary sensitization to diphenylcyclopropenone (DPC), a hapten. For every blood RNA sample, sequencing covered both the TCR alpha and TCR beta chains.

Total RNA was isolated from unfractionated whole blood collected in Tempus Blood RNA tubes. A handful of healthy volunteers were used as TCR sequencing controls and were bled at day 0, 2 weeks and 6 weeks. The library came from 5' RACE. TCRdb records Illumina MiSeq as the sequencer. During library preparation, unique molecular identifiers were attached to individual cDNA molecules so that TCRs could be counted quantitatively and reproducibly. For the original study's pipeline: A median of roughly 98,000 TCRs per sample was observed, with a range of about 20,000 to 690,600. The Decombinator software suite was used to annotate the V, J and CDR3 of the TCR reads. To make PS versus PT1 abundance plots, every sample was subsampled to the same number of TCRs (28,000). TCRs were defined as expanded if absent before sensitization and observed at least eight times at the 2-week time point. TCRdb redid the processing of the public reads, applying fastp at Q25 and MiXCR, and retained in-frame beta chains. Records with the same CDR3 protein are collapsed into one entry carrying the most frequent genes and DNA. The V and J calls reflect TCRdb's pipeline rather than the authors' work. For this sample the table gives 65,000 to 90,000 distinct CDR3 sequences, of which less than 20% were detected only once. In total, the top ten clones hold 6.8% of the sample.

As regards this clonotype: The antigen this receptor binds is unknown. No clone much larger than this one lies a single base away; base qualities are absent.

The germline V gene gives CDR1 as MNHEY and CDR2 as SVGEGT. Its CDR3 holds 17 amino acids, cysteine through phenylalanine. Left in the record is the CDR3 DNA by itself, 51 bases read in frame from the first base. V loses 6 bases of germline sequence and J loses 1 base, and the interval between the two ends is 21 bases. On the study overall, not on this receptor specifically: Repeated subsampling changed both the strength of the expansion versus patch-test correlation and the threshold at which that correlation became significant. No change with DPC sensitization was found in the number of TCRs above 1 in 1000 frequency, and no evidence of global repertoire structure alterations was found.

The rearrangement joined TRBV6-2 or TRBV6-3 to TRBJ1-1; 5 matching bases give a weak D call of TRBD1. This clonotype was obtained from a female donor in good health. The DNA reads as follows: TGTGCCAGCAGACCAGCCCCAGGGTTGGGGCGGAACACTGAAGCTTTCTTT. It is translated as CASRPAPGLGRNTEAFF.